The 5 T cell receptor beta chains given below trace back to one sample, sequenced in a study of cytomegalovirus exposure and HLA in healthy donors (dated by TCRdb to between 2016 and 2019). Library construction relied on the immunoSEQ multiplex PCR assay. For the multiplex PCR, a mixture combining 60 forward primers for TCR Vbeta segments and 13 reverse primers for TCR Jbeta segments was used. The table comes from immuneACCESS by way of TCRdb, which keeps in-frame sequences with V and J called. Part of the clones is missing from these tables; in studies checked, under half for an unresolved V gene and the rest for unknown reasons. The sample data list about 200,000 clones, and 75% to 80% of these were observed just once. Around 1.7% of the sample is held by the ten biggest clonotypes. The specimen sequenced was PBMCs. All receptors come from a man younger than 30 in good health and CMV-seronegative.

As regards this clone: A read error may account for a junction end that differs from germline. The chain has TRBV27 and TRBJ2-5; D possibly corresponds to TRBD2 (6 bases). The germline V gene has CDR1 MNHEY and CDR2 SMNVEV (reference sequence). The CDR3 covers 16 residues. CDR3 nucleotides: TGTGCTAGCAGTCACCCCTCGGACGGGAGCCAAGAGACCCAGTACTTC. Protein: CASSHPSDGSQETQYF.

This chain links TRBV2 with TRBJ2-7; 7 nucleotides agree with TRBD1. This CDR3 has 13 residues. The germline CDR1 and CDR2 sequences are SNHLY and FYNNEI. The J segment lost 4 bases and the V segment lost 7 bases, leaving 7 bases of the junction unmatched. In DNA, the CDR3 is TGTGCCAGCACTGGGACAGTTGCGTACGAGCAGTACTTC. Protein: CASTGTVAYEQYF.

CDR3 residues: CASRETGTDYNEQFF. The CDR3 DNA reads TGTGCCAGCAGGGAGACCGGGACAGACTACAATGAGCAGTTCTTC. This chain links TRBV28 with TRBJ2-1; 7 bases agree with TRBD1. V shed 6 bases and J 3 bases; nucleotides not matched to a gene: 8. In germline, CDR1 is MDHEN, CDR2 SYDVKM. The CDR3 is made up of 15 amino acids.

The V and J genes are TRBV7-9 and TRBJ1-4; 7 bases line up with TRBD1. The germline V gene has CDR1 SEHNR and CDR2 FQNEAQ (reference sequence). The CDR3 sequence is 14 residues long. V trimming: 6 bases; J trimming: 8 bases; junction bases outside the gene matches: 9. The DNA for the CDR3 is TGTGCCAGCAGTTTAACAGGGGCCGGCGAAAAACTGTTTTTT. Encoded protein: CASSLTGAGEKLFF.

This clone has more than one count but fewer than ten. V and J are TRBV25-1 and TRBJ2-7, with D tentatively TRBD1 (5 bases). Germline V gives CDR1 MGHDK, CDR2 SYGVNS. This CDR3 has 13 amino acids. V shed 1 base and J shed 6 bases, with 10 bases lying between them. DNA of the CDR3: TGTGCCAGCAGTGAATTCGCGACAGCCGAGCAGTACTTC. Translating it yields CASSEFATAEQYF.